The entry that follows covers one TCR beta chain sequence. Its specificity is not known. This entry belongs to a study of glioma-infiltrating T cells. Study results and caveats: Above-expected tissue-blood divergence occurred in all gliomas, most in low-grade ones.

TCR alpha and beta CDR3 regions were amplified from RNA using iRepertoire nested multiplex PCR. Tissue mRNA or PBMC total RNA, roughly 95-400 ng, went into one-step reverse transcription and amplification. MiXCR, run by TCRdb on the multiplex PCR reads, gives a single entry per CDR3 protein. The sample records under 150,000 distinct CDR3 sequences, approximately 40% being singletons. Trimming removed 2 bases from V and 0 bases from J; junction bases left unmatched: 3. The CDR3 is 16 residues long. The germline V gene has CDR1 LGHDT and CDR2 YNNKEL (reference sequence). The chain carries TRBV3-1 and TRBJ2-7; TRBD2 agrees at 11 bases. The sequence was obtained from a human donor with low-grade glioma or glioblastoma, undergoing nonglioma brain surgery, or in good health (not recorded which). Sequencing was done on a sample of glioma tissue, nonneoplastic brain tissue, or PBMCs (not recorded which). The CDR3 loop reads CASSQPGTSGSYEQYF. CDR3 DNA sequence: TGTGCCAGCAGCCAACCCGGGACTAGCGGCTCCTACGAGCAGTACTTC.